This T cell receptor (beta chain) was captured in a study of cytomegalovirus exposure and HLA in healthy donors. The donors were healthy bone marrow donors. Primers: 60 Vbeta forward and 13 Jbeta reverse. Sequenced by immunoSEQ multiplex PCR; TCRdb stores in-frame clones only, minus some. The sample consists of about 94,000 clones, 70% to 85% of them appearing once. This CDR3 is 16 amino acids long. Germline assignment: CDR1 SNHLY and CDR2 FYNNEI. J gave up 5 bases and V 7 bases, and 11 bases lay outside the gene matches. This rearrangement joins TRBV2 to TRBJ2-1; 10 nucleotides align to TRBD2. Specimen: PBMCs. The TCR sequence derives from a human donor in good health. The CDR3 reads CASKKGQAGGHNEQFF. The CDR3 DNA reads TGTGCCAGCAAGAAAGGGCAAGCGGGAGGGCACAATGAGCAGTTCTTC.